The source of this T cell receptor (beta chain) is a study of shared clonotypes between healthy human individuals. The authors' processing: Without quality scores, immunoSEQ junctional reads could not be filtered like full-length reads. Libraries were prepared by immunoSEQ multiplex PCR; TCRdb keeps only in-frame clonotypes and omits some of them. V and J calls and clone size follow that table, whereas D and trimming were derived from the DNA. This table holds approximately 97,000 clones, roughly two thirds found once. In the case of this clone: Its antigen is currently unknown.

General study findings and limits: Even with large depth, rarefaction showed that sorted-subset sequencing was incomplete.

V lost 2 bases, J lost 4 bases, and 10 bases lay in between. Germline V gene lookup returns CDR1 SGHTA and CDR2 FQGTGA. CDR3 length equals 14 residues. This TCR came from a man aged 30 to 45 in good health. V is TRBV7-3 and J is TRBJ2-3; tentative D call: TRBD2 (5 bases). Sequencing was performed on memory CD8+ T cells sorted from blood. Subset here: CD45RO+ cells pooled with CCR7-negative TemRA cells. CDR3 region: CASSLLGAADTQYF. The CDR3 DNA reads TGTGCCAGCAGCTTATTGGGAGCGGCAGATACGCAGTATTTT.